These T cell receptor beta chains were read from a single sample in a study of blood T cell repertoires in COVID-19. Produced via immunoSEQ multiplex PCR; TCRdb's table is partial and in-frame only. The data contain around 230,000 clones, around 87% of them singletons. Sequencing input: PBMCs or T cells enriched from blood (not recorded which). The source is a woman between 35 and 50 years old with acute COVID-19. Each CDR3 is given with its conserved first and last residue. The D gene is left open where the match is weak. A row's size may be missing; if present it is once, few, many or a size class.

CDR3 length,clone size,D gene,J gene,V gene,CDR3 DNA,CDR3 protein
13,.,.,TRBJ1-1,TRBV12-3/TRBV12-4,TGTGCCAGCAGTTTTGAGGGGGTTACTGAAGCTTTCTTT,CASSFEGVTEAFF
15,.,.,TRBJ1-6,TRBV6-5,TGTGCCAGCAGTTACTTGGGGCCCGGCGATTCACCCCTCCACTTT,CASSYLGPGDSPLHF
15,once,.,TRBJ1-4,TRBV14,TGTGCCAGCAGCCAAGATATCAGGGGTGGTGAAAAACTGTTTTTT,CASSQDIRGGEKLFF
11,.,.,TRBJ1-1,TRBV13,TGTGCCAGCAGCTCTAACACTGAAGCTTTCTTT,CASSSNTEAFF
19,.,TRBD1,TRBJ2-1,TRBV5-4,TGTGCCAGCAGCTTGACAGGGGGCTGGGCGGGAGTGTCGTACAATGAGCAGTTCTTC,CASSLTGGWAGVSYNEQFF
19,.,.,TRBJ2-1,TRBV7-3,TGTGCCAGCAGCTTAAAGTGGAAGGGAGACGCCGGCTCCTACAATGAGCAGTTCTTC,CASSLKWKGDAGSYNEQFF
15,.,.,TRBJ1-2,TRBV5-1,TGCGCCAGCAGCACGGGGGACGGAATAAACTATGGCTACACCTTC,CASSTGDGINYGYTF
18,once,TRBD2,TRBJ2-2,TRBV3-1/TRBV3-2,TGTGCCAGCAGCCACCCAGCGGGAGGGCTTTTTGGAACCGGGGAGCTGTTTTTT,CASSHPAGGLFGTGELFF
15,.,.,TRBJ1-2,TRBV5-4,TGTGCCAGCAGCTCGAACAGGAGAGCTAACTATGGCTACACCTTC,CASSSNRRANYGYTF
15,once,TRBD2,TRBJ2-2,TRBV7-9,TGTGCCAGCAGCTTCGGACTAGCCGACACCGGGGAGCTGTTTTTT,CASSFGLADTGELFF
13,.,TRBD2,TRBJ2-5,TRBV27,TGTGCCAGCAGGCGGGGGTACCAAGAGACCCAGTACTTC,CASRRGYQETQYF
21,.,TRBD2,TRBJ2-3,TRBV2,TGTGCCAGCTGTAGACCAATTCGACAGGAGGGACTAGCGGAAAGCACAGATACGCAGTATTTT,CASCRPIRQEGLAESTDTQYF
17,many,TRBD2,TRBJ2-5,TRBV9,TGTGCCAGCAGCGCCGGGACTAGCGGGAGGCTCCAAGAGACCCAGTACTTC,CASSAGTSGRLQETQYF
13,.,TRBD2,TRBJ2-1,TRBV18,TGTGCCAGCTCACCGGGACTAAACAATGAGCAGTTCTTC,CASSPGLNNEQFF
14,.,TRBD1,TRBJ2-1,TRBV7-9,TGTGCCAGCAGCCGGGACAGGGAATACAATGAGCAGTTCTTC,CASSRDREYNEQFF
13,.,.,TRBJ2-1,TRBV10-1,TGCGCCAGCAGCGGAGGAATGGTTGCTGAGCAGTTCTTC,CASSGGMVAEQFF
13,.,.,TRBJ1-1,TRBV28,TGTGCCAGCAGGTACAGCTCGAACACTGAAGCTTTCTTT,CASRYSSNTEAFF
16,.,TRBD1,TRBJ2-6,TRBV6-1,TGTGCCAGCAGTGGGGGGACAGGGAGTGGGGCCAACGTCCTGACTTTC,CASSGGTGSGANVLTF
11,many,.,TRBJ2-1,TRBV25-1,TGTGCCAGCAGTGCTGACAATGAGCAGTTCTTC,CASSADNEQFF
14,.,.,TRBJ2-7,TRBV18,TGTGCCAGCTCTCTCGGGGTACAAGATTACGAGCAGTACTTC,CASSLGVQDYEQYF
15,.,TRBD2,TRBJ2-7,TRBV27,TGTGCCAGCAGCTCAGGACTAGCGGGATCATACGAGCAGTACTTC,CASSSGLAGSYEQYF
14,.,TRBD2,TRBJ2-5,TRBV5-4,TGTGCCATTGGGACTAGCGGGAGGATAGAGACCCAGTACTTC,CAIGTSGRIETQYF